The 11 T cell receptor beta chains below were found in one sample sequenced in a study. In TCRdb, the RT-PCR reads were re-called with MiXCR into one record per CDR3 protein. The repertoire holds about 700,000 distinct CDR3 sequences, 12% to 15% seen once, with 3.6% in the top ten. Sequenced input: memory CD4+ T cells from blood. Receptors originate from a female donor in good health, serving as a healthy control.

This clonotype was counted many times. The CDR3 region has the DNA TGCACCCCCACCCGCGGGGGGCTAGCGACTCCCTACGAGCAGTACTTC. This codes for CTPTRGGLATPYEQYF. The V gene is TRBV20-1, the J gene TRBJ2-7, with TRBD2 matching over 8 bases. This CDR3 comprises 16 residues. In germline, CDR1 is DFQATT, CDR2 SNEGSKA (reference sequence).

Many counts were recorded for this clonotype. This sequence joins TRBV7-2 and TRBJ1-2; D gene uncertain. Trimming pared 2 bases from V and 7 bases from J, leaving 11 bases between. The germline V gene has CDR1 SGHTA and CDR2 FQGNSA. CDR3 length equals 13 residues. CDR3 DNA sequence: TGTGCCAGCAGCTTACGCATCCAGAGTGGCTACACCTTC. This gives the protein CASSLRIQSGYTF.

This chain uses TRBV6-5 with TRBJ2-3; the match to TRBD1 covers 9 bases. The V and J ends lost 0 bases and 5 bases, in that order; junction bases with no gene match: 9. The CDR3 contains 17 residues. CDR1 is MNHEY, CDR2 SVGAGI, per germline. The CDR3 DNA reads TGTGCCAGCAGTTACTCGTTTGGACAGGGGATGGGAGATACGCAGTATTTT. Amino acid sequence: CASSYSFGQGMGDTQYF.

This clonotype was picked up a small number of times. The chain has TRBV6-1 and TRBJ2-1; 14 nucleotides match TRBD2. The CDR3 sequence is 18 residues long. Germline CDR1 reads MNHNS; CDR2 reads SASEGT. V shed 0 bases, J shed 8 bases, and the junction held 9 bases outside the gene matches. The CDR3 spells CASSEAAGTSGRGDEQFF. The CDR3 nucleotides are TGTGCCAGCAGTGAAGCAGCCGGGACTAGCGGGAGAGGGGATGAGCAGTTCTTC.

The V gene is TRBV6-2 or TRBV6-3, the J gene TRBJ2-7; no definite D call. The germline V and J ends were trimmed by 6 bases and 3 bases, with 15 bases remaining between them. CDR3 length: 14 amino acids. Germline CDR1 reads MNHEY; CDR2 reads SVGEGT. CDR3 bases: TGTGCCAGCAGAGATCCTACATCGAACTACGAGCAGTACTTC. Protein sequence: CASRDPTSNYEQYF.

This sequence joins TRBV20-1 and TRBJ1-1, with TRBD1 as a possible D gene (5 bases). This CDR3 spans 12 amino acids. Germline V lookup: CDR1 DFQATT, CDR2 SNEGSKA (reference sequence). V dropped 4 bases and J dropped 4 bases, with 10 bases sitting between them. The CDR3 loop reads CSAIPGGTEAFF. For the CDR3, the DNA is TGCAGTGCTATCCCTGGGGGCACTGAAGCTTTCTTT.

The rearrangement links TRBV5-5 to TRBJ1-1, with D uncertain. There are 15 residues in the CDR3. The germline V and J ends were trimmed by 2 bases and 7 bases, with 18 bases remaining between them. The germline V gene has CDR1 SGHKS and CDR2 YYEKEE (reference sequence). CDR3 region: CASSFGLRLGGEAFF. The CDR3 bases are TGTGCCAGCAGCTTCGGCCTAAGATTAGGCGGTGAAGCTTTCTTT.

This clonotype showed up just a few times. This chain joins TRBV27 and TRBJ2-6; 12 nucleotides line up with TRBD2. This CDR3 has 17 amino acids. CDR1 is MNHEY and CDR2 is SMNVEV in the germline V gene (reference sequence). V shed 5 bases, J shed 4 bases, and the junction held 6 bases outside the gene matches. CDR3 coding DNA: TGTGCCAGCAGTCCACCTAGCGGGAGGGTAGGGGCCAACGTCCTGACTTTC. Translation: CASSPPSGRVGANVLTF.

CDR3 protein: CSARALRGRLDEQFF. CDR3 in DNA: TGCAGTGCTAGAGCGCTGCGCGGGAGGCTCGATGAGCAGTTCTTC. This chain joins TRBV20-1 and TRBJ2-1; 8 bases line up with TRBD2. The germline V gene has CDR1 DFQATT and CDR2 SNEGSKA (reference sequence). Germline trimming cut 1 base from V and 8 bases from J; bases unmatched to any gene: 10. The CDR3 runs to 15 residues.

This clonotype was found many times. The genes are TRBV10-3 and TRBJ2-5; possible D gene TRBD1, 5 bases. This CDR3 comprises 15 residues. Trimming took 5 bases from V and 4 from J, leaving 17 bases between them. Germline CDR1 is ENHRY and CDR2 is SYGVKD. CDR3 in amino acids: CAISQGVAKRETQYF. The DNA for the CDR3 is TGTGCCATCAGTCAGGGTGTTGCCAAAAGAGAGACCCAGTACTTC.

This clonotype was found a few times. The rearrangement joins TRBV4-1 to TRBJ2-1; TRBD2 aligns across 10 bases. Trimming cost V 4 bases and J 9 bases; bases outside gene matches: 12. Germline loops: CDR1 MGHRA, CDR2 YSYEKL. CDR3 length: 16 amino acids. CDR3 in amino acids: CASSPGSQREGPEQFF. The CDR3, as DNA: TGCGCCAGCAGCCCGGGTTCGCAGCGGGAGGGCCCTGAGCAGTTCTTC.